A single sample is the source of the 18 T cell receptor beta chains below, sequenced in a study of cytomegalovirus exposure and HLA in healthy donors. PCR amplification relied on 60 Vbeta primers (plus 13 Jbeta primers). TCRdb's copy holds only in-frame clones and misses some; the assay was immunoSEQ multiplex PCR. The table includes about 130,000 clones, 70% to 85% detected once. The sequenced sample was PBMCs. Receptors originate from a boy aged 2-15 years in good health and CMV-seronegative.

The chain has TRBV6-6 and TRBJ1-1, with D possibly matching TRBD1 (6 bases). V shed 5 bases and J shed 7 bases, with 11 bases lying between them. The germline V gene has CDR1 MNHNY and CDR2 SVGAGI (reference sequence). The CDR3 covers 12 residues. The CDR3 nucleotides are TGTGCCAGCAGTCGCGCGGACAGTGAAGCTTTCTTT. It translates to CASSRADSEAFF.

The chain recombines TRBV7-9 with TRBJ2-1; 9 bases line up with TRBD1. This CDR3 spans 17 amino acids. Germline V gene lookup returns CDR1 SEHNR and CDR2 FQNEAQ (reference sequence). Trimming at V came to 4 bases and at J to 4 bases, leaving 11 bases not matched to a gene. The chain's CDR3 is CASSSPYRGLGYNEQFF. CDR3 nucleotide sequence: TGTGCCAGCAGCTCACCCTACAGGGGGCTGGGATACAATGAGCAGTTCTTC.

Concerning this clone: One end of the junction does not line up with germline, which may come from a read error. Other DNA sequences in the sample encode the same CDR3. This chain joins TRBV4-2 and TRBJ1-1; possibly TRBD1 for D (5 bases). This CDR3 contains 18 residues. CDR1 and CDR2 from the germline V gene are LGHNA and YNFKEQ. CDR3 DNA: TGTGCCAGCAGCCAAGGAACAACCCTCTGGGGGGTGAACACTGAGGCTTTCTTT. Protein sequence: CASSQGTTLWGVNTEAFF.

This chain joins TRBV5-4 and TRBJ1-3; TRBD1 is a possible D gene (6 bases). The germline V gene has CDR1 SGHNT and CDR2 YYREEE (reference sequence). The CDR3 spans 17 residues. Between the trimmed V and J ends, which lost 4 bases and 0 bases, there was a span of 17 bases. The CDR3 sequence is CASSGGGQVGSGNTIYF. The CDR3 DNA follows: TGTGCCAGCAGCGGGGGGGGGCAGGTGGGCTCTGGAAACACCATATATTTT.

The count of this clone is one. The J gene is TRBJ1-5, the V gene TRBV10-3; D gene uncertain. CDR3 length equals 13 residues. V was trimmed by 10 bases and J by 0 bases, leaving 10 bases between them. Per germline, CDR1 ENHRY and CDR2 SYGVKD. The CDR3 DNA follows: TGTGCCACGGGTTCAGATAGCAATCAGCCCCAGCATTTT. As protein: CATGSDSNQPQHF.

The V and J genes are TRBV1 and TRBJ2-2; the D segment call TRBD1 is taken from the table without a DNA check. TRBV1 is a recognized pseudogene. CDR3 length: 19 amino acids. The CDR3, as DNA: TGCACCAGCAGCCGATACAAGCACAGGACGCATCGGGACACCGGGGAGCTGTTTTTT. This encodes CTSSRYKHRTHRDTGELFF.

The chain uses TRBV11-1 and TRBJ1-1; D might be TRBD1 (6 bases). The CDR3 length is 15 residues. CDR1 is SGHAT, CDR2 FQDESV, per germline (reference sequence). Trimming removed 3 bases from V and 3 bases from J, with 14 bases in between. The CDR3 protein is CASSFQGRGHTEAFF. The CDR3 coding sequence is TGTGCCAGCAGCTTTCAGGGGAGAGGTCACACTGAAGCTTTCTTT.

This clone appeared once. The chain links TRBV6-1 to TRBJ2-1; 12 bases are a match to TRBD2. Trimming removed 7 bases from V and 6 bases from J; junction bases left unmatched: 4. The germline V gene has CDR1 MNHNS and CDR2 SASEGT. The CDR3 loop spans 14 amino acids. The CDR3 coding sequence is TGTGCCAGCACAACTAGCGGGGGGAGCAATGAGCAGTTCTTC. This translates into CASTTSGGSNEQFF.

The genes are TRBV9 and TRBJ2-3; no clear D gene. V was clipped by 0 bases and J by 2 bases, with 10 bases between them. CDR3 length: 15 amino acids. Germline CDR1 reads SGDLS; CDR2 reads YYNGEE. The CDR3 loop is CASSVATGTTDTQYF. The CDR3 bases are TGTGCCAGCAGCGTAGCCACCGGTACCACAGATACGCAGTATTTT. The variable domain in full, with the rest retrieved from reference TRBV9 and TRBJ2-3, is DSGVTQTPKHLITATGQRVTLRCSPRSGDLSVYWYQQSLDQGLQFLIQYYNGEERAKGNILERFSAQQFPDLHSELNLSSLELGDSALYFCASSVATGTTDTQYFGPGTRLTVL.

This rearrangement joins TRBV15 to TRBJ1-2; the D is unclear. Trimming cost V 0 bases and J 0 bases, with 11 bases left between them. The CDR3 runs 16 residues. Germline CDR1 reads LNHNV; CDR2 reads YYDKDF (reference sequence). The CDR3 bases are TGTGCCACCAGCAGAGATCCCCACCTAGCTAACTATGGCTACACCTTC. It is translated as CATSRDPHLANYGYTF.

This rearrangement joins TRBV9 to TRBJ2-5; D possibly corresponds to TRBD1 (7 bases). V was shortened by 4 bases and J by 6 bases, with 16 bases between the two germline ends. CDR1 is SGDLS, CDR2 YYNGEE, per germline. The CDR3 has 14 amino acids. Written as DNA, the CDR3 is TGTGCCAGCAGCTCTCTGGAGGGGGCTAAGACCCAGTACTTC. Its protein product is CASSSLEGAKTQYF.

V and J are TRBV18 and TRBJ2-1; 11 bases fit TRBD2. The CDR3 has 23 amino acids. With V trimmed by 2 bases and J by 0 bases, 21 bases remained unmatched. CDR1 and CDR2 (germline): KGHSH, LQKENI. The CDR3 bases are TGTGCCAGCTCACCAAGGACCTCGGGGGGACTAGCGGACCGCCACAGCTCCTACAATGAGCAGTTCTTC. This codes for CASSPRTSGGLADRHSSYNEQFF.

The rearrangement joins TRBV5-1 to TRBJ2-5; TRBD1 aligns across 10 bases. Germline trimming cut 4 bases from V and 3 bases from J; bases unmatched to any gene: 3. Germline V gives CDR1 SGHRS, CDR2 YFSETQ. The CDR3 is made up of 14 amino acids. The CDR3 spells CASSSGTGEETQYF. CDR3 coding DNA: TGCGCCAGCAGCAGCGGGACAGGGGAAGAGACCCAGTACTTC.

The chain carries TRBV18 and TRBJ1-2, with 8 bases fitting TRBD1. Germline-derived CDR1 and CDR2 are KGHSH and LQKENI. This CDR3 region has 16 residues. Germline trimming cut 3 bases from V and 4 bases from J; bases unmatched to any gene: 10. The CDR3 region is CASSPNRTGRAYGYTF. Written as DNA, the CDR3 is TGTGCCAGCTCACCTAATCGGACAGGGCGGGCCTATGGCTACACCTTC.

J is TRBJ2-2 and V is TRBV7-3; 7 bases align to TRBD1. CDR1 SGHTA and CDR2 FQGTGA come from the germline V gene. This CDR3 spans 15 amino acids. Unmatched junction bases numbered 5, after V lost 3 bases and J lost 4 bases. This chain's CDR3 is CASSLQGDVTGELFF. The DNA for the CDR3 is TGTGCCAGCAGCTTGCAGGGGGACGTCACCGGGGAGCTGTTTTTT.

The chain combines TRBV5-6 with TRBJ1-2; no firm D call. Trimming cost V 2 bases and J 4 bases, with 9 bases left between them. The CDR3 contains 13 residues. Per the germline V gene, CDR1 is SGHDT and CDR2 is YYEEEE. The CDR3 is CASSFPEGYGYTF. The DNA of the CDR3 is TGTGCCAGCAGCTTTCCCGAGGGCTATGGCTACACCTTC. Full variable domain (outside the CDR3, taken from reference TRBV5-6 and TRBJ1-2): DAGVTQSPTHLIKTRGQQVTLRCSPKSGHDTVSWYQQALGQGPQFIFQYYEEEERQRGNFPDRFSGHQFPNYSSELNVNALLLGDSALYLCASSFPEGYGYTFGSGTRLTVV.

This CDR3 reads CASRTGTGGCEQYF. The CDR3 DNA is TGTGCCAGCAGGACCGGGACAGGGGGTTGTGAGCAGTACTTC. The rearrangement uses TRBV6-5 and TRBJ2-7, with 11 positions matching TRBD1. The CDR3 contains 14 residues. CDR1 and CDR2 (germline): MNHEY, SVGAGI. The trim removed 6 bases at V and 7 bases at J, leaving 8 bases unmatched.

In nucleotides, the CDR3 is TGTGCCACCAGCAGAGATCGATGGACTAGCGGGACGGATACGCAGTATTTT. It codes for CATSRDRWTSGTDTQYF. V usage is TRBV15 and J usage is TRBJ2-3; 12 bases are a match to TRBD2. Germline V CDR1 and CDR2: LNHNV, YYDKDF (reference sequence). CDR3 length: 17 residues. Trimming removed 0 bases from V and 6 bases from J; junction bases left unmatched: 7.